These 9 T cell receptor beta chains share one sample of origin, sequenced in a study of shared clonotypes between healthy human individuals. The assay was immunoSEQ multiplex PCR, and TCRdb's table has in-frame clones only and misses some. The sample includes a few million clones, more than 80% of them seen just once. The specimen was naive CD4+ T cells sorted from blood. The subset denotes: CD45RA+ positively selected. These receptors came from a man younger than 35 in good health.

The chain combines TRBV27 with TRBJ2-1; 8 bases fit TRBD2. V shed 2 bases and J 0 bases; nucleotides not matched to a gene: 6. CDR3 length: 17 residues. From germline, CDR1 is MNHEY and CDR2 SMNVEV (reference sequence). CDR3 sequence (DNA): TGTGCCAGCAGTTTACAATACCGGGGGGGCTCCTACAATGAGCAGTTCTTC. Protein: CASSLQYRGGSYNEQFF.

The chain has TRBV7-8 and TRBJ2-7, with D possibly matching TRBD1 (6 bases). With 4 bases removed from V and 0 bases from J, the gap between germline ends came to 13 bases. Looked up from germline, CDR1 is SGHVS and CDR2 is FQNEAQ. The CDR3 consists of 15 residues. For the CDR3, the DNA is TGTGCCAGCAGCTCCGCCGAGGGGGTCTCCTACGAGCAGTACTTC. Its translation: CASSSAEGVSYEQYF.

The V call is TRBV10-3, the J call TRBJ2-2; D call uncertain. Trimming cost V 0 bases and J 7 bases, with 6 bases left between them. There are 13 residues in the CDR3. Germline CDR1 reads ENHRY; CDR2 reads SYGVKD. CDR3 coding DNA: TGTGCCATCAGTGAGTCGGGCATCGGGGAGCTGTTTTTT. This gives the protein CAISESGIGELFF.

The chain recombines TRBV5-4 with TRBJ2-7; 12 bases align to TRBD2. The V and J ends lost 4 bases and 3 bases, in that order; junction bases with no gene match: 5. The CDR3 is made up of 15 amino acids. CDR1 and CDR2 from the germline V gene are SGHNT and YYREEE (reference sequence). CDR3 residues: CASSGGLAGHYEQYF. CDR3 nucleotides: TGTGCCAGCAGCGGGGGACTAGCGGGCCACTACGAGCAGTACTTC.

V is TRBV10-2 and J is TRBJ2-7; D might be TRBD1 (8 bases). Germline lookup yields CDR1 WSHSY and CDR2 SAAADI. The CDR3 runs to 15 residues. Trimming shortened V by 0 bases and J by 3 bases, and 12 bases separated the two germline ends. DNA of the CDR3: TGCGCCAGCAGTGAGTCGCGGGGGACAGGCTACGAGCAGTACTTC. This codes for CASSESRGTGYEQYF.

The rearrangement joins TRBV19 to TRBJ2-7, with 7 bases matching TRBD1. Trimming cost V 2 bases and J 0 bases; bases outside gene matches: 4. Germline V gene lookup returns CDR1 LNHDA and CDR2 SQIVND (reference sequence). This CDR3 has 15 amino acids. The CDR3 spells CASSIQTGSSYEQYF. The CDR3 DNA sequence: TGTGCCAGTAGTATACAGACAGGGAGCTCCTACGAGCAGTACTTC.

This chain connects TRBV2 to TRBJ1-1; D unresolved. Looked up from germline, CDR1 is SNHLY and CDR2 is FYNNEI. This CDR3 is built from 14 residues. V lost 6 bases to trimming and J lost 0 bases, with 11 bases between them. As DNA, the CDR3 is TGTGCCAGCAGCGAGGGAGTCTTGAACACTGAAGCTTTCTTT. This sequence encodes CASSEGVLNTEAFF.

The V call is TRBV5-1, the J call TRBJ1-3; perhaps TRBD1 as D (5 bases). This CDR3 is built from 16 residues. Trimming removed 1 base from V and 0 bases from J, with 11 bases in between. Per germline, CDR1 SGHRS and CDR2 YFSETQ. The CDR3 loop is CASSLNEGSSGNTIYF. CDR3 nucleotides: TGCGCCAGCAGCTTGAACGAGGGGAGCTCTGGAAACACCATATATTTT.

The chain uses TRBV9 and TRBJ2-5; D may be TRBD1 (6 bases). CDR3 length: 15 amino acids. Trimming took off 0 bases at V and 7 bases at J, with 16 bases between the two ends. Germline CDR1 and CDR2: SGDLS and YYNGEE. CDR3 coding DNA: TGTGCCAGCAGCGTAGGGGGACACGGGTCGTGGACCCAGTACTTC. Its translation: CASSVGGHGSWTQYF.